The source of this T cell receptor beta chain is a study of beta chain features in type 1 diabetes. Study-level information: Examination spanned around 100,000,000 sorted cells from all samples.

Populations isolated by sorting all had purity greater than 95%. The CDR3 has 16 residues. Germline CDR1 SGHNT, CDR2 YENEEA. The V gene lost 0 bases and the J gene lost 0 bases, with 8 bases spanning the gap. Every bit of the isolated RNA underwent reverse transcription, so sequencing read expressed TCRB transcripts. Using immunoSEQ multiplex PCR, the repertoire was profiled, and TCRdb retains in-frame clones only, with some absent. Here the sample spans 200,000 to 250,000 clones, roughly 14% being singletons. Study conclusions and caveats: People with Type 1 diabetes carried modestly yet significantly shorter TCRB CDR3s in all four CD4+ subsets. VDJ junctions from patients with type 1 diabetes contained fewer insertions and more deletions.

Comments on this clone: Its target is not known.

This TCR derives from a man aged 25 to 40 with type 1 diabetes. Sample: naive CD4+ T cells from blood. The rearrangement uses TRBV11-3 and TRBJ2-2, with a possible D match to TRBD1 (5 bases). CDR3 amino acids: CASSLDPGTNTGELFF. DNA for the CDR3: TGTGCCAGCAGCTTAGATCCAGGGACGAACACCGGGGAGCTGTTTTTT.